Presented here are 9 T cell receptor beta chains from one specimen sequenced in a study of T cells in Graves' hyperthyroidism and ophthalmopathy. Amplification yielded TCR beta CDR3 regions, with RNA transcripts as the source. Using the HTBI primer set, a first-round RT-PCR was run on the TCR CDR3. TCRdb called the multiplex PCR reads again in MiXCR, with one record for every CDR3 protein. The repertoire has about 400,000 distinct CDR3 sequences, more than 13% of them found once; the top ten carry around 28%. The sequenced sample was blood. The source is a middle-aged man with Graves' ophthalmopathy.

The rearrangement joins TRBV20-1 to TRBJ2-7, with TRBD2 matching over 7 bases. The CDR3 sequence is 13 residues long. Germline V gives CDR1 DFQATT, CDR2 SNEGSKA (reference sequence). V lost 3 bases, J lost 1 base, and 3 bases stayed unmatched. The CDR3 here is CSARPSGSYEQYF. In nucleotides, the CDR3 is TGCAGTGCTAGGCCTAGCGGATCCTACGAGCAGTACTTC.

This clonotype was detected many times. The CDR3 protein is CSVAGQGIYNEQFF. CDR3 bases: TGCAGCGTAGCGGGACAGGGAATCTACAATGAGCAGTTCTTC. The V and J genes are TRBV29-1 and TRBJ2-1, with 9 bases matching TRBD1. Losses at the gene ends were 6 bases for V and 3 bases for J; bases not matched to a gene: 6. Germline loops: CDR1 SQVTM, CDR2 ANQGSEA. This CDR3 is 14 amino acids long.

The V call is TRBV12-3 or TRBV12-4, the J call TRBJ2-1; 10 nucleotides line up with TRBD2. After removal of 6 bases from V and 10 bases from J, the junction contained 9 bases not matched to a gene. This CDR3 is 14 amino acids long. CDR3 in amino acids: CASSSSGRVGEQFF. The CDR3 DNA sequence: TGTGCCAGCAGCTCAAGCGGGAGGGTTGGGGAGCAGTTCTTC.

This chain connects TRBV12-3 or TRBV12-4 to TRBJ1-2; no reliable D call. V gave up 6 bases and J gave up 5 bases, with 19 bases separating them. This CDR3 has 15 residues. The CDR3 protein is CASRHATEREYGYTF. In nucleotides, the CDR3 is TGTGCCAGCAGACATGCGACGGAGAGAGAATATGGCTACACCTTC.

In this sample, this clonotype turned up a few times. The rearrangement links TRBV2 to TRBJ1-5; 9 bases line up with TRBD1. This CDR3 is 17 amino acids long. With 3 bases clipped from V and 3 bases from J, the junction kept 9 bases outside the gene matches. Germline V lookup: CDR1 SNHLY, CDR2 FYNNEI. The CDR3 is CASSEDRGDIVNQPQHF. The CDR3 nucleotides are TGTGCCAGCAGTGAGGACAGGGGAGATATAGTCAATCAGCCCCAGCATTTT.

This clonotype appeared a few times. This chain uses TRBV7-8 with TRBJ2-7; 11 nucleotides line up with TRBD2. CDR3 length: 17 amino acids. The germline gives CDR1 SGHVS, CDR2 FQNEAQ. Trimming removed 3 bases from V and 4 bases from J; junction bases left unmatched: 11. This CDR3 is CASSFVPTGLAVYEQYF. DNA for the CDR3: TGTGCCAGCAGCTTCGTGCCCACGGGACTAGCGGTTTACGAGCAGTACTTC.

This clonotype came up many times. The gene calls are TRBV19 and TRBJ2-6, with 11 nucleotides matching TRBD1. This CDR3 has 18 residues. Unmatched junction bases numbered 10, after V lost 5 bases and J lost 4 bases. Germline-derived CDR1 and CDR2 are LNHDA and SQIVND (reference sequence). The DNA of the CDR3 is TGTGCCAGTAGTTCTTACCGTGGACAGGGGGCCGGGGCCAACGTCCTGACTTTC. Amino acid sequence: CASSSYRGQGAGANVLTF. The full variable domain, its missing parts supplied by reference TRBV19 and TRBJ2-6, is DGGITQSPKYLFRKEGQNVTLSCEQNLNHDAMYWYRQDPGQGLRLIYYSQIVNDFQKGDIAEGYSVSREKKESFPLTVTSAQKNPTAFYLCASSSYRGQGAGANVLTFGAGSRLTVL.

Turning to this clonotype: A much larger clone is a single base away; this may be a read error. The V and J genes are TRBV20-1 and TRBJ2-7, with unresolved D. The CDR3 covers 15 residues. Germline lookup yields CDR1 DFQATT and CDR2 SNEGSKA (reference sequence). The CDR3: CIARGEWASQYEQYF. For the CDR3, the DNA is TGCATTGCTAGAGGCGAGTGGGCTAGTCAGTACGAGCAGTACTTC.

This clonotype was counted only a few times. The V and J genes are TRBV25-1 and TRBJ2-1, with 8 bases identical to TRBD2. Trimming removed 7 bases from V and 7 bases from J; junction bases left unmatched: 9. Germline CDR1 reads MGHDK; CDR2 reads SYGVNS. The CDR3 runs to 14 residues. The CDR3 here is CASTSSGSGNEQFF. DNA of the CDR3: TGTGCCAGCACTAGCAGCGGGAGCGGTAATGAGCAGTTCTTC.